This TCR beta chain is from a study of OX40 agonist ivuxolimab in advanced cancers. At the level of the study: Patients undergoing dose escalation presented with hepatocellular carcinoma, melanoma, renal cell or head and neck cancer.

Details on this clone: Its matching antigen is unknown.

The study's findings and limits: Low levels of normalized T-cell clonal expansion also appeared in some nonresponders. No determination was made of the antigen specificity of the expanded peripheral T cells.

Method: immunoSEQ multiplex PCR; TCRdb's copy keeps in-frame clones and lacks some. The table shows fewer than 100,000 clones, with roughly 80% occurring only once. No patient had autoimmune disease or received systemic immunosuppression. Per the germline V gene, CDR1 is SGHDT and CDR2 is YYEEEE. The J segment lost 2 bases and the V segment lost 4 bases, leaving 6 bases of the junction unmatched. CDR3 length: 15 amino acids. The material was CD4+ or CD8+ T cells sorted from blood, obtained in a trial of the OX40 agonist ivuxolimab. This TCR was recovered from an adult with an advanced solid tumor such as melanoma, head and neck, liver or kidney cancer. J is TRBJ2-7 and V is TRBV5-6; the match to TRBD1 covers 10 bases. CDR3 sequence reads: CASSETGGIPYEQYF. Here the CDR3 DNA reads TGTGCCAGCAGCGAGACAGGGGGCATCCCCTACGAGCAGTACTTC.